The next 20 T cell receptor beta chains were all read from a single sample in a study of regulatory T cells in long-lasting Graves disease. Described time point: newly diagnosed GD, antithyroid drugs for less than 3 months. The authors made the TCR library using RNA they extracted from PBMCs. Researchers made TCR beta libraries by using iRepertoire HTBI primers and running Arm-PCR on CDR3 regions. One entry per CDR3 protein results from TCRdb running MiXCR on the multiplex PCR reads. The table shows about 200,000 distinct CDR3 sequences, with around 17% occurring only once. Sequencing was performed on peripheral blood mononuclear cells (PBMCs), taken at new diagnosis, from a patient treated with antithyroid drugs. The receptors were sampled from a female donor with Graves disease.

In this sample, this clonotype turned up many times. This chain links TRBV4-1 with TRBJ1-3, with D possibly being TRBD1 (6 bases). The length of the CDR3 is 14 residues. V was pared by 0 bases and J by 5 bases, with 8 bases between. Germline assignment: CDR1 MGHRA and CDR2 YSYEKL. CDR3: CASSQEGGRNTIYF. The CDR3 bases are TGCGCCAGCAGCCAAGAAGGGGGGCGAAACACCATATATTTT.

At least ten counts were recorded for this clonotype. This chain uses TRBV24-1 with TRBJ2-3; D tentatively fits TRBD1 or TRBD2 (5 bases each). The ends were cut back, 4 bases at V and 1 base at J, with 14 bases in the middle. The germline V gene has CDR1 KGHDR and CDR2 SFDVKD. The CDR3 contains 16 residues. CDR3 DNA sequence: TGTGCCACCAGTGACCCCTCGGGACCCGGCACAGATACGCAGTATTTT. Translating gives CATSDPSGPGTDTQYF.

A few counts support this clonotype. The chain uses TRBV5-6 and TRBJ2-7; TRBD1 agrees at 8 bases. The germline gives CDR1 SGHDT, CDR2 YYEEEE. The CDR3 extends over 13 amino acids. V trimming: 6 bases; J trimming: 6 bases; junction bases outside the gene matches: 8. Here the CDR3 DNA reads TGTGCCAGCATAGGCCAGGGGGCAGGCGAGCAGTACTTC. Its translation: CASIGQGAGEQYF.

This clonotype has at least ten counts. The chain has TRBV10-3 and TRBJ2-3, with TRBD1 matching 7 bases. The CDR3 runs 14 residues. The J segment lost 6 bases and the V segment lost 0 bases, leaving 3 bases of the junction unmatched. Germline CDR1 ENHRY, CDR2 SYGVKD. The CDR3 DNA is TGTGCCATCAGTGAGTCGACAGGGTGGGATACGCAGTATTTT. Translation: CAISESTGWDTQYF.

At least ten counts were recorded for this clonotype. This rearrangement joins TRBV7-3 to TRBJ2-1; 9 nucleotides line up with TRBD2. From germline, CDR1 is SGHTA and CDR2 FQGTGA. This CDR3 is built from 15 residues. The junction had 8 bases not matched to a gene; V was cut back by 4 bases and J by 7 bases. The CDR3 bases are TGTGCCAGCAGCTCGGGGGTAGCGGGAGCTAATGAGCAGTTCTTC. Amino acid sequence: CASSSGVAGANEQFF.

The chain couples TRBV2 to TRBJ2-1, with TRBD1 matching over 8 bases. The last part of the DNA fits TRBJ2-5 better; the J call may be wrong. In germline, CDR1 is SNHLY, CDR2 FYNNEI. CDR3 length: 16 residues. CDR3 sequence: CASSSERTGSGETQYF. The CDR3 bases are TGTGCCAGCAGTTCGGAAAGGACAGGGTCAGGAGAGACCCAGTACTTC.

In its sample, this clonotype was seen many times. This chain connects TRBV18 to TRBJ2-7; the match to TRBD2 covers 8 bases. V lost 3 bases, J lost 1 base, and 5 bases stayed unmatched. Germline V gives CDR1 KGHSH, CDR2 LQKENI. The CDR3 covers 15 residues. The chain's CDR3 is CASSPRREASYEQYF. Here the CDR3 DNA reads TGTGCCAGCTCACCGAGGCGGGAGGCTTCCTACGAGCAGTACTTC.

This clonotype showed up many times. A read error may account for a junction end that differs from germline. The rearrangement uses TRBV6-1 and TRBJ2-5; D is perhaps TRBD2 (7 bases). The CDR3 is made up of 14 amino acids. Germline CDR1 reads MNHNS; CDR2 reads SASEGT. In nucleotides, the CDR3 is TGTGCCAGCAGTATTCGGGGGGCCCAAGGGACCCAGTACTTC. It translates to CASSIRGAQGTQYF.

The J gene is TRBJ2-7, the V gene TRBV28, with TRBD2 matching 12 bases. Germline trimming cut 5 bases from V and 4 bases from J; bases unmatched to any gene: 9. Germline V gives CDR1 MDHEN, CDR2 SYDVKM. This CDR3 contains 16 residues. CDR3 residues: CASSDPSGRAGYEQYF. CDR3 nucleotides: TGTGCCAGCAGTGATCCTAGCGGGAGGGCCGGGTACGAGCAGTACTTC.

This clonotype was detected many times. The rearrangement links TRBV24-1 to TRBJ2-1, with D possibly TRBD2 on 6 matching bases. The CDR3 consists of 12 residues. CDR1 and CDR2 from the germline V gene are KGHDR and SFDVKD. V lost 5 bases, J lost 8 bases, and 9 bases lay in between. CDR3 protein: CATSVGGYEQFF. The CDR3, as DNA: TGTGCCACCAGTGTCGGGGGATATGAGCAGTTCTTC.

This clonotype was seen ten or more times. The rearrangement joins TRBV20-1 to TRBJ2-2, with TRBD2 identical over 8 bases. V lost 0 bases to trimming and J lost 4 bases; unmatched junction nucleotides: 7. CDR3 length: 16 amino acids. Germline V gene data show CDR1 as DFQATT and CDR2 as SNEGSKA (reference sequence). DNA for the CDR3: TGCAGTGCTAGAGATGCAGGGGCGGGAGGCACCGGGGAGCTGTTTTTT. Amino acids: CSARDAGAGGTGELFF.

In its sample, this clonotype was seen many times. This is likely an artifact of a read error, given a far larger clone one base away. CDR3 sequence: CASNLIEGGNEQYF. In DNA form, the CDR3 reads TGTGCCAGCAACCTAATTGAGGGGGGCAATGAGCAGTACTTC. The chain combines TRBV28 with TRBJ2-7; D is tentatively TRBD1 or TRBD2 (6 bases each). The germline V gene has CDR1 MDHEN and CDR2 SYDVKM. Deletions cut 7 bases from V and 7 bases from J, with 20 bases between. The CDR3 length is 14 residues.

This clonotype has at least ten counts. The chain couples TRBV9 to TRBJ1-2; D not certain. The germline V gene has CDR1 SGDLS and CDR2 YYNGEE. V was trimmed by 0 bases and J by 3 bases, leaving 9 bases between them. There are 14 residues in the CDR3. The CDR3 bases are TGTGCCAGCAGCGTAGACGAGTGGGACTATGGCTACACCTTC. Its translation is CASSVDEWDYGYTF.

This clonotype was detected many times. The chain combines TRBV14 with TRBJ2-1; D is unclear. With 3 bases removed from V and 7 bases from J, the gap between germline ends came to 4 bases. The CDR3 sequence is 11 residues long. Per the germline V gene, CDR1 is SGHDN and CDR2 is FVKESK. The CDR3 spells CASSHGNEQFF. Here the CDR3 DNA reads TGTGCCAGCAGCCATGGGAATGAGCAGTTCTTC.

This clonotype was seen only a few times. This chain joins TRBV19 and TRBJ2-3; TRBD1 agrees at 7 bases. CDR1 is LNHDA, CDR2 SQIVND, per germline (reference sequence). After removal of 4 bases from V and 3 bases from J, the junction contained 1 base not matched to a gene. There are 13 residues in the CDR3. The CDR3 DNA reads as TGTGCCAGTAGTAAACAGGGGACAGATACGCAGTATTTT. Protein product: CASSKQGTDTQYF.

This clonotype is labeled as medium-sized. J is TRBJ2-1 and V is TRBV2; 15 bases match TRBD2. Germline loops: CDR1 SNHLY, CDR2 FYNNEI. The J segment lost 6 bases and the V segment lost 4 bases, leaving 4 bases of the junction unmatched. The CDR3 length is 16 residues. The CDR3 region is CASSAGLAGGSNEQFF. CDR3 nucleotide sequence: TGTGCCAGCAGTGCGGGACTAGCGGGAGGATCCAATGAGCAGTTCTTC.

Worth noting for this clonotype: A read error is the likely source, as a far larger clone sits one nucleotide away. This sequence joins TRBV2 and TRBJ2-3; 7 bases match TRBD2. The end of the DNA fits TRBJ2-7 better, so the J call may be wrong. The CDR3 loop spans 16 amino acids. CDR1 is SNHLY, CDR2 FYNNEI, per germline. The CDR3 nucleotides are TGTGCCAGCAGCCAGAGGTGGCTAGCGGCCTCCTACGAGCAGTACTTC. Translation gives CASSQRWLAASYEQYF.

This clonotype was detected only a few times. V gene TRBV24-1 combines with J gene TRBJ2-7; 11 bases are shared with TRBD1. Losses at the gene ends were 4 bases for V and 5 bases for J; bases not matched to a gene: 3. This CDR3 is built from 14 residues. Germline-derived CDR1 and CDR2 are KGHDR and SFDVKD. CDR3 in DNA: TGTGCCACCAGTGACCGGGACAGGGGGAACGAGCAGTACTTC. Encoded protein: CATSDRDRGNEQYF.

The V call is TRBV2, the J call TRBJ1-1; 9 bases match TRBD1. This CDR3 is built from 18 residues. J was trimmed by 0 bases and V by 9 bases; bases with no gene match: 17. Looked up from germline, CDR1 is SNHLY and CDR2 is FYNNEI. CDR3 bases: TGTGCCAGAGGAAGGACGACAGGGGGGCGGTCGGTGAACACTGAAGCTTTCTTT. Residues: CARGRTTGGRSVNTEAFF.

The chain has TRBV7-9 and TRBJ2-1; TRBD2 matches 11 bases. With V trimmed by 2 bases and J by 7 bases, 4 bases remained unmatched. The CDR3 runs to 15 residues. CDR1 SEHNR and CDR2 FQNEAQ come from the germline V gene (reference sequence). In DNA form, the CDR3 reads TGTGCCAGCAGCTTAATACTAGCGGGAGCGAATGAGCAGTTCTTC. This encodes CASSLILAGANEQFF.